What follows is one T cell receptor beta chain and its context. The data are from a study of blood T cell repertoires in COVID-19. The wider study: Spain, Italy and the United States supplied samples that represented acute and convalescent COVID-19. PBMCs, B-cell-depleted T cells, or T cells were the source of the cDNA or gDNA that made up the material.

From germline, CDR1 is SQVTM and CDR2 ANQGSEA. V shed 7 bases and J shed 1 base, with 24 bases lying between them. This CDR3 has 17 residues. Seattle patient enrollment occurred during active infection, with longitudinal follow-up thereafter. Original processing methods: Estimates of nucleated cell counts were drawn from the amplification of reference gene primers. Generated by immunoSEQ multiplex PCR, the TCRdb table keeps only in-frame clones and is missing some. V, J and clone size are those of that table, while D and trimming were read from the DNA. The sample has roughly 200,000 clones; 75% to 85% are singletons.

V is TRBV29-1 and J is TRBJ2-3; D may be TRBD1 (6 bases). This clonotype was obtained from a woman in her twenties or thirties with COVID-19, enrolled during active disease. The specimen was peripheral blood. Written as DNA, the CDR3 is TGCAGCGCTGTTGGGGTTCTACTGGACAGACGCACAGATACGCAGTATTTT. It yields the protein CSAVGVLLDRRTDTQYF.